This TCR beta chain originates from a study of blood T cell repertoires in COVID-19. The method was immunoSEQ multiplex PCR; TCRdb's version includes in-frame clones alone and lacks a portion of them. The sample holds more than 150,000 clones, around 86% seen once. The CDR3 contains 11 residues. Germline-derived CDR1 and CDR2 are DFQATT and SNEGSKA (reference sequence). The V end was cut by 1 base, the J end by 6 bases, with 6 bases between. Material: peripheral blood. The source of this sequence is a man between 18 and 35 years old with acute or convalescent COVID-19. The rearrangement joins TRBV20-1 to TRBJ1-1; D unclear. CDR3 loop: CSARVVSEAFF. The DNA of the CDR3 is TGCAGTGCTAGAGTAGTTTCTGAAGCTTTCTTT.